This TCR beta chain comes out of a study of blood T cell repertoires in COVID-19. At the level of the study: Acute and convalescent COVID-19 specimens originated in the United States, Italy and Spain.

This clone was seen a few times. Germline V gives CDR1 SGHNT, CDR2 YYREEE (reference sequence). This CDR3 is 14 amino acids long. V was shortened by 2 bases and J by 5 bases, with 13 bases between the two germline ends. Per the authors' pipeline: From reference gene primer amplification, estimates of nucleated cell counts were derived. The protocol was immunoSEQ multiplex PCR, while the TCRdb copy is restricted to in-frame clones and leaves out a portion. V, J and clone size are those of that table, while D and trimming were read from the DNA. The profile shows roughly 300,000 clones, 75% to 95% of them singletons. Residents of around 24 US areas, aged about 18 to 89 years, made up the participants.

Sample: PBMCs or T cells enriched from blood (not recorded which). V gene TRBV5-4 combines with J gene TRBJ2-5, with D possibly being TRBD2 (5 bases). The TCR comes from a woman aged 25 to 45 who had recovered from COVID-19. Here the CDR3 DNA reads TGTGCCAGCAGCTTCCCCGGGATCGGCGAGACCCAGTACTTC. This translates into CASSFPGIGETQYF.